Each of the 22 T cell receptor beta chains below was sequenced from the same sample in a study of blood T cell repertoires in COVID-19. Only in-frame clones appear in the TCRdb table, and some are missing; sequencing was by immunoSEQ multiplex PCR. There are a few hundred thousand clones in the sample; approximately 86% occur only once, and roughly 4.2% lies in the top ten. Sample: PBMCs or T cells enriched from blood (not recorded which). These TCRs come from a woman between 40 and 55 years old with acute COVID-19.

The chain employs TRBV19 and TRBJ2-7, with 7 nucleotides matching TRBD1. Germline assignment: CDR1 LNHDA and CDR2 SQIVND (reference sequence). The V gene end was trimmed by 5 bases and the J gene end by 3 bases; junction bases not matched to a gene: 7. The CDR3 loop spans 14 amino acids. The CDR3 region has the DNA TGTGCCAGTAGTGTACAGACAGGGTTCTACGAGCAGTACTTC. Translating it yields CASSVQTGFYEQYF.

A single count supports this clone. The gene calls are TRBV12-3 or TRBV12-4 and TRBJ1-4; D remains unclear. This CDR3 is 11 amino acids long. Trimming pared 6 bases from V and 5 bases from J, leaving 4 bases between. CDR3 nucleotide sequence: TGTGCCAGCAGGAGGAATGAAAAACTGTTTTTT. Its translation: CASRRNEKLFF.

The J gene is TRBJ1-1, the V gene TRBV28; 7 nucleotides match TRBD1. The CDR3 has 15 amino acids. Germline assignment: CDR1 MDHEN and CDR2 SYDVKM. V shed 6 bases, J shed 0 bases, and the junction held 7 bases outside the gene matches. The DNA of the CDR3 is TGTGCCAGCAGCCAAGAGGGACAGCTGAACACTGAAGCTTTCTTT. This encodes CASSQEGQLNTEAFF.

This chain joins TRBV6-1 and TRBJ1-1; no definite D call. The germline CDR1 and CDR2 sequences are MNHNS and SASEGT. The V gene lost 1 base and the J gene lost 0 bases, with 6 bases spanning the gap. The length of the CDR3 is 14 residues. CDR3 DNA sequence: TGTGCCAGCAGTGAAGTACACATGAACACTGAAGCTTTCTTT. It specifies CASSEVHMNTEAFF.

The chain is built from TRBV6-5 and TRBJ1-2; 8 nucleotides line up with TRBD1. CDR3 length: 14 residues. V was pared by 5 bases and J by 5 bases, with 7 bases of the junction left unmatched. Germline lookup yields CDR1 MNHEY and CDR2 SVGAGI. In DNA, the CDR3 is TGTGCCAGCAGTCCCGACAGGGGTCTTTATGGCTACACCTTC. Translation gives CASSPDRGLYGYTF.

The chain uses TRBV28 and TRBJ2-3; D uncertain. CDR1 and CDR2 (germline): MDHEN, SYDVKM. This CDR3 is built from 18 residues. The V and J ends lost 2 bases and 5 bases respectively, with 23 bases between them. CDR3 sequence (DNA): TGTGCCAGCAGTTTAGGTATTCTGTCGTCCGGTCCAAAAGATACGCAGTATTTT. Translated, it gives CASSLGILSSGPKDTQYF.

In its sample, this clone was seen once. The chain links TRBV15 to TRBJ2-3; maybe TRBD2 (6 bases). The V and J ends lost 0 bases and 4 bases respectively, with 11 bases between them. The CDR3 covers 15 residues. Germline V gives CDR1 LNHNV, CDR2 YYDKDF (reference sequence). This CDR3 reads CATSRDGAGPDTQYF. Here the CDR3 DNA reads TGTGCCACCAGCAGAGACGGGGCGGGGCCAGATACGCAGTATTTT.

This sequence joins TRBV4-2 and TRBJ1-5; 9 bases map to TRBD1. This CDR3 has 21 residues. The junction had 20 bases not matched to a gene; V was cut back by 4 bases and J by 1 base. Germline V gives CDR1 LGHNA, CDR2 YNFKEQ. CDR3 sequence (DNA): TGTGCCAGCAGCCGGCCGGGACAGGGCGTATCAGTTTATGTAAGCAATCAGCCCCAGCATTTT. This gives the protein CASSRPGQGVSVYVSNQPQHF.

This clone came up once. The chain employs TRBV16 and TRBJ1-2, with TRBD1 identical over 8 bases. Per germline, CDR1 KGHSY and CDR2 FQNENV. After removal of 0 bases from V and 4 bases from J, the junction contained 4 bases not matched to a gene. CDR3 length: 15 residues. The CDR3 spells CASSQSQGTGYGYTF. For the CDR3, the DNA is TGTGCCAGCAGCCAATCACAGGGGACAGGCTATGGCTACACCTTC.

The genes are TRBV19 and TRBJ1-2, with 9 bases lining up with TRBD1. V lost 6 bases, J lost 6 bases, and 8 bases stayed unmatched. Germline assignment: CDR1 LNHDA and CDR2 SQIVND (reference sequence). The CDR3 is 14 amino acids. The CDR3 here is CASRPQGALDGYTF. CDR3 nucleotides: TGTGCCAGTAGACCACAGGGGGCGCTGGATGGCTACACCTTC.

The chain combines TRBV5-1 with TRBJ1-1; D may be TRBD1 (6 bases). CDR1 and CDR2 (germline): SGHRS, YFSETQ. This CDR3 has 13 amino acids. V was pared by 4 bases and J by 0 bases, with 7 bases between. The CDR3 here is CASSRQVNTEAFF. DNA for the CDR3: TGCGCCAGCAGCAGACAGGTGAACACTGAAGCTTTCTTT.

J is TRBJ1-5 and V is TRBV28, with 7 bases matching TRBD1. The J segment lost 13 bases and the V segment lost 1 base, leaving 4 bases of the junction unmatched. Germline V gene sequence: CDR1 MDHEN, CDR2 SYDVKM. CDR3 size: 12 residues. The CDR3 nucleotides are TGTGCCAGCAGTTTATTCCGGGGACAGCAGCATTTT. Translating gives CASSLFRGQQHF.

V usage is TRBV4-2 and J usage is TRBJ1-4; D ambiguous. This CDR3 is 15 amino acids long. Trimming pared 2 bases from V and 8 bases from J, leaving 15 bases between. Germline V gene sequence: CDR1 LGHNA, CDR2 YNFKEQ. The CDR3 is CASSQPMGSNEKLFF. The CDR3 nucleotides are TGTGCCAGCAGCCAACCAATGGGGAGTAACGAAAAACTGTTTTTT.

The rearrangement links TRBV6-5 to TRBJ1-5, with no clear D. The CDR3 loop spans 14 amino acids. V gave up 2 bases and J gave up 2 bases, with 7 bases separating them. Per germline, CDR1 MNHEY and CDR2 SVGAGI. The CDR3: CASSYGSGNQPQHF. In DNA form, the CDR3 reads TGTGCCAGCAGTTACGGCAGTGGCAATCAGCCCCAGCATTTT.

The CDR3 protein is CASSSPWDRGSRELFF. CDR3 bases: TGTGCCAGCAGTTCGCCGTGGGACAGGGGGTCCCGGGAGCTGTTTTTT. The V call is TRBV27, the J call TRBJ2-2; 11 positions match TRBD1. CDR1 and CDR2 (germline): MNHEY, SMNVEV (reference sequence). The CDR3 covers 16 residues. J lost 9 bases, V lost 4 bases, and 10 bases had no gene match.

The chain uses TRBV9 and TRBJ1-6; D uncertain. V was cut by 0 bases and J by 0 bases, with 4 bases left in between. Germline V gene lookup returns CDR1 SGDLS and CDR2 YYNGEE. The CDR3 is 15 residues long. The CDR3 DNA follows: TGTGCCAGCAGCGTAGCGTTCTCCTATAATTCACCCCTCCACTTT. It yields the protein CASSVAFSYNSPLHF.

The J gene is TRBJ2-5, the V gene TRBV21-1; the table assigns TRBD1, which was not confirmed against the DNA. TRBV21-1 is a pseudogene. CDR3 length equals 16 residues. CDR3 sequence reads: CASSKFYFDTKETQYF. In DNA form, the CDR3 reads TGTGCCAGCAGCAAATTTTACTTCGACACCAAAGAGACCCAGTACTTC.

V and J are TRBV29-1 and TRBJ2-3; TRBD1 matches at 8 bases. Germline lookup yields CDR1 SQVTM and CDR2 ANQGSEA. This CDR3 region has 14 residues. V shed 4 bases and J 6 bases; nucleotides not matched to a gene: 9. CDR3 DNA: TGCAGCGTTGGGGAGGACAGGGCCCCGGATACGCAGTATTTT. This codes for CSVGEDRAPDTQYF.

CDR3 nucleotides: TGTGCCAGCAGCTTCAGACAGTCCTCCTACGAGCAGTACTTC. Its translation is CASSFRQSSYEQYF. The chain uses TRBV7-2 and TRBJ2-7; perhaps TRBD1 as D (5 bases). V lost 3 bases and J 0 bases, leaving 9 bases between the germline ends. The V gene's germline CDR1 is SGHTA and CDR2 FQGNSA. There are 14 residues in the CDR3.

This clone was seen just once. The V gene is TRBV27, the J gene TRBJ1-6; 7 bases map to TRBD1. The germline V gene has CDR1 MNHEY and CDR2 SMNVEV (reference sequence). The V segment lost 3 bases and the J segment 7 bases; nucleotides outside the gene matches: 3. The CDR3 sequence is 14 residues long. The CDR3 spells CASSFRDSNSPLHF. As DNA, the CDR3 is TGTGCCAGCAGTTTTAGGGACAGCAATTCACCCCTCCACTTT.

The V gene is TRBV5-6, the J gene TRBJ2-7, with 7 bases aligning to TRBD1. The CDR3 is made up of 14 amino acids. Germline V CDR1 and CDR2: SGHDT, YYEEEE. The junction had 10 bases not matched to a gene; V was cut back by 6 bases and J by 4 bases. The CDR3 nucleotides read TGTGCCAGCACCTCACAGGGGCCGTTTTACGAGCAGTACTTC. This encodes CASTSQGPFYEQYF.

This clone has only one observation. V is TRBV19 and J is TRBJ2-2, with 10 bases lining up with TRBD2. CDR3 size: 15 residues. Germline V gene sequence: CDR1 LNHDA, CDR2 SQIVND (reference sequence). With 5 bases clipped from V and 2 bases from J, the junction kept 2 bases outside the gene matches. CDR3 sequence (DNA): TGTGCCAGTAGTGTAGCGGGGGGTAACACCGGGGAGCTGTTTTTT. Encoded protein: CASSVAGGNTGELFF. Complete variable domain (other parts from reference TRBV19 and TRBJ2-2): DGGITQSPKYLFRKEGQNVTLSCEQNLNHDAMYWYRQDPGQGLRLIYYSQIVNDFQKGDIAEGYSVSREKKESFPLTVTSAQKNPTAFYLCASSVAGGNTGELFFGEGSRLTVL.